This T cell receptor (beta chain) originates from a study of blood T cells in healthy people across ages (dated by TCRdb to the mid-2010s). Turning to the overall study: In model experiments, template switching captured about one uniquely barcoded TCR beta cDNA molecule for every two T cells. Age-related changes in TCR beta repertoire diversity were measured in the study by deep sequencing normalized with unique cDNA molecular identifiers. The donors were split into four age groups: young (average around 17 years), middle-aged (39), aged (more than 60) and long-lived (approximately 80). The study analyzed two additional independent replicas of 1 million unique cDNA reads from the same blood draw for two donors, one aged 18 to 30 and one aged 80 or older.

Systemically healthy Caucasian individuals from Russia, 35 to 50 in total and aged roughly 6 to 100 years, were included as donors. Each donor gave ten milliliters of peripheral blood, drawn into EDTA-treated Vacutainer tubes. Ficoll-Paque density-gradient centrifugation was used to isolate PBMCs, with at least 6.5 million per sample. Trizol reagent was used to extract total RNA from the PBMCs, yielding at least 6 micrograms per sample. The percentages of naive CD45RAhigh/CD27high T cells were determined by flow cytometry on a PBMC aliquot from every donor. Remarks on this clonotype: Its specific antigen is unknown. Base qualities are not recorded, but no much larger clone differs from it by a single base.

According to the germline V gene, CDR1 reads SQVTM and CDR2 reads ANQGSEA. From its cysteine to its phenylalanine, the CDR3 spans 17 amino acids. The DNA shown is the 51-base CDR3, in frame from base 1. Paper-wide results and their limitations: Compared with the aged group, more naive CD4+ T cells, fewer expanded clones and increased TCR diversity were shown by the long-lived group, suggesting age selection. Observed TCR beta diversity per million T cells fell roughly linearly with age, and a significant reduction was already apparent by age around 40. Estimates of total diversity based on one million sequenced T cells were considered lower bounds and underestimates. Because donor CMV infection status was unknown, age-related changes in expanded clonotypes were potentially confounded. Since profiling was done on bulk unsorted PBMCs, naive and antigen-experienced compartments could not be conclusively compared. There was a strong correlation between observed TCR beta diversity and the percentage of naive T cells measured by flow cytometry.

The library was obtained by 5' RACE. Sequencing instrument: Illumina HiSeq 2500. A second PCR of about 7 to 12 cycles was performed with a sample-barcoded 5' primer and a J-beta primer mix. Each TCR beta cDNA molecule received a unique molecular identifier from a template-switch 5' adaptor carrying 12 random nucleotides. Each sample yielded at least 3 million CDR3-containing paired-end reads. First-strand cDNA synthesis was performed from all RNA using the Mint cDNA synthesis kit, with priming by a TRBC-specific oligonucleotide. Following uracil-DNA glycosylase treatment, all cDNA underwent a first 18-cycle PCR with the universal primers M1SS and BC2_uni_R. In the authors' own workflow: For normalization, 1 million high-quality reads were randomly selected from each sample, with every read carrying a distinct molecular identifier. Reads sharing molecular identifiers were discarded rather than binned into consensus sequences. MiTCR, set to a Q25 quality threshold and the strictest error-elimination algorithm, was used for CDR3 identification, clonotype clustering and error correction. A nonparametric unseen species model using Euler transformation provided a lower-bound estimate of total TCR beta diversity. TCRdb handled the public reads itself, with Q25 trimming in fastp and clone calling in MiXCR, and kept productive beta chains. Each entry merges the rows of one CDR3 protein and shows their most common DNA and genes. TCRdb's processing, not the study's, gives the V and J calls here. The sample has approximately 960,000 distinct CDR3 sequences on record, 29% of them singletons. The ten largest clones take up approximately 10% of the sample.

Another study also made use of these data, one on T cells of mothers and their children. In that second paper, the authors write: Donors were nine systemically healthy Caucasian individuals: three mothers and their six children. cDNA synthesis used all of the extracted RNA, with around 1.4 ug of RNA in each 15 ul reaction. In the second PCR, the M1S primer introduced both the sample barcodes and 2-4 random nucleotides. Each mother yielded over 8.5 million TCR beta CDR3 reads and each child 3 million to 3.5 million reads. TCR recombination output is similarly shaped by thymic selection in related and unrelated pairs, with a minor effect exerted by inherited differences. Related mother-child pairs always showed normalized repertoire overlap that was slightly higher than in unrelated mother-child pairs, though the difference was never significant. Persistent microchimeric T cell clones were not detected, at a sensitivity of about 99 clones per million clonotypes. In the study, deep NGS was used to compare the TCR beta repertoires of mothers and children, and features distinguishing related mother-child pairs from unrelated individuals were sought. The mean age was 40 +/- 4 years for the mothers and about 12 +/- 4 years for the children. After adapter ligation with NEBNext reagents, the libraries were sequenced on Illumina HiSeq 2000 with 100+100 nt paired-end reads. Mother and child libraries were prepared a month apart and sequenced in separate runs to prevent cross-contamination. Between about 500,000 and 2,100,000 distinct TCR beta clonotypes were identified per donor. Naive TCR beta clonotypes were estimated from low-frequency clonotypes matched to each donor's FACS-determined naive share, without sorting.

The sequence came from a woman in her thirties or forties in good health. Recombination joined TRBV29-1 with TRBJ2-1; 11 bases in between match TRBD2. The J call is uncertain, as TRBJ2-7 better fits the DNA end. The sequencing input was blood. The CDR3 has the sequence CSVESVAGGRSYNEQYF. In nucleotides, the sequence is TGCAGCGTTGAATCGGTAGCGGGGGGGCGTTCCTACAATGAGCAGTACTTC.